The T cell receptor (beta chain) under discussion was sequenced for a study of immune evolution from preneoplasia to lung adenocarcinoma. Sequencing was performed with immunoSEQ multiplex PCR; in TCRdb, only in-frame clones are kept and a portion is missing. The repertoire holds 3,600 or so clones, with roughly 50% as singletons. The CDR3 loop spans 17 amino acids. The sequence derives from a person aged 50 to 59 with lung adenocarcinoma. The sequenced material came from FFPE normal lung tissue adjacent to the tumor. The rearrangement joins TRBV21-1 to TRBJ2-5; TRBD2 is the table's D call and was not checked against the DNA. TRBV21-1 is classified as a pseudogene. The CDR3 reads CASSKKRDTLTKGTQYF. DNA for the CDR3: TGTGCCAGCAGCAAGAAGCGGGACACCTTGACCAAAGGGACCCAGTACTTC.